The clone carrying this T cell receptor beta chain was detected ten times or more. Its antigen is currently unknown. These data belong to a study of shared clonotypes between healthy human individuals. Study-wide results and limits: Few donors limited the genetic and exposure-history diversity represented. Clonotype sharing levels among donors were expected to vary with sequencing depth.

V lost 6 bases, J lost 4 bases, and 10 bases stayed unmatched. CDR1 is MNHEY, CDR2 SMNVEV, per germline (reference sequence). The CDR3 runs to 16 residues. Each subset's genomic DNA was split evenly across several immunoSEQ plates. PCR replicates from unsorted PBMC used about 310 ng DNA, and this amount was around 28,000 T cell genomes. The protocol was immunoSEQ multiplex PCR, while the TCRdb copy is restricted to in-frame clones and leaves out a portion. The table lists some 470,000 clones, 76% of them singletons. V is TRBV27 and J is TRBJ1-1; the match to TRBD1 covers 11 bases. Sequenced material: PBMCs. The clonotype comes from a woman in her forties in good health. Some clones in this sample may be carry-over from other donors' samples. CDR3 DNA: TGTGCCAGCAGCCTTTATCACGGGACAGGGGGCACTGAAGCTTTCTTT. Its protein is CASSLYHGTGGTEAFF.